The entry that follows covers one TCR beta chain sequence. Its recognized antigen is unknown. Base qualities are missing; no much larger clone stands one base away. This entry belongs to a study of blood T cell repertoires in COVID-19 (dated by TCRdb to the early 2020s). Regarding the complete study: The collaborator samples originated in the United States, Italy and Spain and spanned the acute and convalescent phases of COVID-19. The prospective study material was composed of cDNA or gDNA derived from T cells, B-cell-depleted T cells, or PBMCs. Deeply sampled blood TCRbeta repertoires from subjects exposed to, actively infected with, or recovered from COVID-19 were included in the dataset. The repertoires were released in a freely available public database intended as a resource for research on the immune response to SARS-CoV-2. Samples were obtained from the ongoing ImmuneRACE study (first 160 participants) and from 1,254 subjects provided by 6 global collaborators. A de-identified subject ID, COVID-19 status, age in years and sex were almost always included in the sample metadata. Where HLA class I and class II types were available, the types were taken from metadata supplied by the sample provider, not from assay-based typing.

Its CDR3 holds 21 amino acids, cysteine through phenylalanine. Of all the DNA, just the CDR3 is kept, 63 bases in frame from base 1. CDR1 is given as SGHVS and CDR2 as FQNEAQ, both from the germline V gene. Relative to germline, V is missing 5 bases and J is missing 1 base, with 22 bases of the junction outside any gene match. The immunoSEQ Assay, a bias-controlled multiplex PCR, was used to amplify TCRbeta CDR3 regions from genomic DNA. Turning to the authors' computational methods: The number of nucleated cells in each sample was estimated from the amplification of reference gene primers within the assay. Sequence reads were collapsed and filtered to measure the absolute abundance of every unique TCRbeta CDR3 rearrangement. For each sample, productive Simpson clonality was calculated by taking the square root of Simpson's diversity index across productive rearrangements. This is the immuneACCESS table as TCRdb keeps it, with only in-frame sequences that have V and J called. A part of the clones is gone; compared with another copy, unresolved V genes explain less than half, and the rest is unexplained. V, J and clone size are those of that table, while D and trimming were read from the DNA. Here the sample has some 78,000 clones; about nine tenths occur a single time. Around 26% of the sample comes from the top ten.

Each collaborating institution followed its own protocols to collect whole blood in K2EDTA tubes. For TCRbeta analysis, collaborators shipped samples in one of three forms: frozen whole blood, isolated PBMCs, or DNA extracted from either of those sample types. Summary of the overall study and its limitations: Clinical and demographic metadata were provided uncurated, with the amount varying by source and participant.

The receptor chain draws on TRBV7-8 and TRBJ1-3, with 8 middle bases fitting TRBD1. This receptor was taken from a man in his forties or fifties with active or convalescent COVID-19. The sequenced sample was peripheral blood. The sequenced DNA: TGTGCCAGCAGCCCGCGTATTTTAACAGGGGGGAATGTTCTATCTGGAAACACCATATATTTT. Translated, this is CASSPRILTGGNVLSGNTIYF. This CDR3, with the reference TRBV7-8 and TRBJ1-3 proteins standing in past its ends, gives the full variable domain GAGVSQSPRYKVAKRGQDVALRCDPISGHVSLFWYQQALGQGPEFLTYFQNEAQLDKSGLPSDRFFAERPEGSVSTLKIQRTQQEDSAVYLCASSPRILTGGNVLSGNTIYFGEGSWLTVV.